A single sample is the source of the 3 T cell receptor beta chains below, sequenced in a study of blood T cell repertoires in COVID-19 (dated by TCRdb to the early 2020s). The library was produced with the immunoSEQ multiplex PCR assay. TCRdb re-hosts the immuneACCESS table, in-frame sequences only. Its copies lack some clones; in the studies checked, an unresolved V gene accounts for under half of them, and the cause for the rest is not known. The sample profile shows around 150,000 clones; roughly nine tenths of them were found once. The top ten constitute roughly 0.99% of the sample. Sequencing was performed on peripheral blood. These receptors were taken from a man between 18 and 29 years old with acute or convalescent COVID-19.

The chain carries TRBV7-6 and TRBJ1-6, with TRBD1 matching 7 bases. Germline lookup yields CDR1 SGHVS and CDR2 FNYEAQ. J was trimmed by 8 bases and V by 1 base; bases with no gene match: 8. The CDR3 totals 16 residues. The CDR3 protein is CASSLGNRGADSPLHF. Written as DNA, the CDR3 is TGTGCCAGCAGCTTAGGTAACAGGGGCGCGGATTCACCCCTCCACTTT.

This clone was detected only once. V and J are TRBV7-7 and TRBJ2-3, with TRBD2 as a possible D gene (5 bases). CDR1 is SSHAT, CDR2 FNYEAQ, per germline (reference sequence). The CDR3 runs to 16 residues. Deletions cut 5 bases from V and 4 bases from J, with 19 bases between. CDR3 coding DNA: TGTGCCAGCAGCCCATCGGGAATGGGCCTGCCAGATACGCAGTATTTT. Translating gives CASSPSGMGLPDTQYF.

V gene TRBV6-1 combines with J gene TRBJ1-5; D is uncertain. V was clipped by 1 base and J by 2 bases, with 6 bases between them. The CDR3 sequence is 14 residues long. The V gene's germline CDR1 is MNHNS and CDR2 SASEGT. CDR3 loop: CASSEGVGNQPQHF. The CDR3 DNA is TGTGCCAGCAGTGAAGGCGTAGGCAATCAGCCCCAGCATTTT.